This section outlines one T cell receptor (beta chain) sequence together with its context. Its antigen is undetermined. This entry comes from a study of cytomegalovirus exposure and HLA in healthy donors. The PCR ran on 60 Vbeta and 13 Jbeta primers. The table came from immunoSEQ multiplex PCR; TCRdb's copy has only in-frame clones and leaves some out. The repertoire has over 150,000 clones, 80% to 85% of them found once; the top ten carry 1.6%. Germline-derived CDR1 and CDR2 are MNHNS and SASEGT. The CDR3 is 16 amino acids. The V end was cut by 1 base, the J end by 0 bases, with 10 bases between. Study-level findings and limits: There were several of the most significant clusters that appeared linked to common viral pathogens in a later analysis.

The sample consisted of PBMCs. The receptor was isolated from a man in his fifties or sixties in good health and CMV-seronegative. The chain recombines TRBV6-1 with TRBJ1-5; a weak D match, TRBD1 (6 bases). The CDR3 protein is CASSEGGGYSNQPQHF. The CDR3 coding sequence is TGTGCCAGCAGTGAAGGAGGGGGTTATAGCAATCAGCCCCAGCATTTT.